The T cell receptor (beta chain) described here comes from a study of identical twins. Template switching introduced a universal primer site, and the cDNA bore unique molecular identifiers. TCRdb reprocessed the 5' RACE reads with MiXCR, giving one entry per CDR3 protein. The sample gives about 790,000 distinct CDR3 sequences, approximately 18% of which show up once; over 10% is in the top ten. As concerns this clonotype: Antigen unknown. A much larger clone sits a single nucleotide away, making a read error possible.

The CDR3 spans 15 residues. V was pared by 1 base and J by 0 bases, with 1 base of the junction left unmatched. Germline CDR1 reads SGHTA; CDR2 reads FQGNSA. Overall study findings and caveats: Reduced insertions were recorded for abundant cord blood beta clonotypes, with no such pattern in memory repertoires.

This sample also appeared in a second study, on T cells expressing NK-cell markers.

The rearrangement links TRBV7-2 to TRBJ2-3; 7 bases match TRBD1. The sequence was obtained from a woman aged 18-30 years in good health. Sequenced: PBMCs. Here the CDR3 DNA reads TGTGCCAGCAGCTTAGAGGGGGCTAGCACAGATACGCAGTATTTT. This gives the protein CASSLEGASTDTQYF.